This T cell receptor (beta chain) was identified during a study of T cell responses to AZD1222 COVID-19 vaccine. General observations from the study: Unmutated variant regions reportedly attract nearly half of all spike-specific TCRs. Across spike, vaccine-associated CD4 TCRs were found, dominant at 160-218 and 743-854.

Here immunoSEQ multiplex PCR was the method, and the copy in TCRdb shows in-frame clones only, minus some. Among about 48,000 clones, 86% were seen once, and the ten largest hold 6.5% to 8.5%. Germline V gene lookup returns CDR1 LNHDA and CDR2 SQIVND (reference sequence). Trimming cost V 0 bases and J 3 bases, with 9 bases left between them. The length of the CDR3 is 14 residues. Points on this clone: What it binds is unknown.

Analyses pooled second doses at about 4 or about 12 weeks. Specimen: peripheral blood, collected 28 days after the second AZD1222 dose. The chain has TRBV19 and TRBJ2-7; D is undetermined. The source is an adult who received the AZD1222 COVID-19 vaccine. CDR3 residues: CASSIDLSGYEQYF. CDR3 bases: TGTGCCAGTAGTATAGATCTGTCGGGCTACGAGCAGTACTTC.